This T cell receptor (beta chain) was sequenced in a study of memory CD4+ T cells and cytomegalovirus serostatus. Germline V gives CDR1 ENHRY, CDR2 SYGVKD. Trimming stripped 1 base from V and 7 bases from J, with 7 bases between. The CDR3 contains 12 residues. TCRdb's copy holds only in-frame clones and misses some; the assay was immunoSEQ multiplex PCR. Of under 85,000 clones in the sample, around four fifths were seen once. This clone turned up a few times. As yet, its antigen is unknown. The sort gate was single viable CD3+CD4+CD8-CD45RO+ cells for memory CD4+ T cells. After thawing, CD4+ T cells were positively selected. General study points: The CMV-associated TCR signature appears largely within the CD4+ memory repertoire. Median bootstrapped AUC for CMV status was about 0.95 originally, approximately 0.9 US-trained. CD4+ memory repertoires contained 67 of 164 reported CMV TCRbeta sequences.

The sequenced material came from memory CD4+ T cells from blood. V gene TRBV10-3 combines with J gene TRBJ1-1; D is uncertain. The sequence derives from an adult in good health and CMV-seropositive. CDR3 in amino acids: CAISEYKVEAFF. The CDR3 DNA sequence: TGTGCCATCAGTGAGTACAAAGTTGAAGCTTTCTTT.